One and the same sample provided the 16 T cell receptor beta chains below, sequenced in a study of T cell changes during pregnancy in multiple sclerosis. Clones were read by immunoSEQ multiplex PCR, and TCRdb kept only the in-frame ones, dropping some. The sample records about 34,000 clones, roughly 90% being singletons. Here the sequenced sample was peripheral blood, taken in the second trimester of pregnancy. The receptors come from a female donor in good health, enrolled as a control in a pregnancy study.

The chain couples TRBV28 to TRBJ2-3, with 10 positions matching TRBD2. V gave up 6 bases and J gave up 0 bases; unmatched junction bases: 9. Germline lookup yields CDR1 MDHEN and CDR2 SYDVKM. The CDR3 totals 17 residues. The DNA of the CDR3 is TGTGCCAGCAGCCGCGGGACTAGCGAGACTAGCACAGATACGCAGTATTTT. It specifies CASSRGTSETSTDTQYF. Together with reference TRBV28 and TRBJ2-3, the CDR3 gives the full variable domain: DVKVTQSSRYLVKRTGEKVFLECVQDMDHENMFWYRQDPGLGLRLIYFSYDVKMKEKGDIPEGYSVSREKKERFSLILESASTNQTSMYLCASSRGTSETSTDTQYFGPGTRLTVL.

This chain connects TRBV11-2 to TRBJ1-2; possible D gene TRBD1, 5 bases. V was cut by 4 bases and J by 4 bases, with 10 bases left in between. CDR1 is SGHAT, CDR2 FQNNGV, per germline. There are 13 residues in the CDR3. CDR3 in DNA: TGTGCCAGCAGCTCGTTCCAGGGCTATGGCTACACCTTC. It is translated as CASSSFQGYGYTF.

The chain couples TRBV9 to TRBJ2-5, with D perhaps matching TRBD2 (5 bases). V was pared by 0 bases and J by 5 bases, with 11 bases between. The length of the CDR3 is 14 residues. Per germline, CDR1 SGDLS and CDR2 YYNGEE. The CDR3 is CASSVDRWEETQYF. The CDR3 nucleotides read TGTGCCAGCAGCGTAGATCGGTGGGAGGAGACCCAGTACTTC.

This clone appeared a few times. The CDR3 DNA sequence: TGTGCCAGCTCTCTCTCCGGACAGGGGAAGACTGAAGCTTTCTTT. Amino acid sequence: CASSLSGQGKTEAFF. V usage is TRBV18 and J usage is TRBJ1-1; 9 nucleotides line up with TRBD1. The CDR3 runs 15 residues. With V trimmed by 6 bases and J by 5 bases, 10 bases remained unmatched. Germline V lookup: CDR1 KGHSH, CDR2 LQKENI.

The chain combines TRBV6-4 with TRBJ2-1, with TRBD2 identical over 7 bases. From germline, CDR1 is MRHNA and CDR2 SNTAGT. This CDR3 has 15 amino acids. V lost 4 bases, J lost 6 bases, and 9 bases stayed unmatched. The CDR3 region is CASSAGASGANEQFF. CDR3 DNA: TGTGCCAGCAGTGCTGGCGCTAGCGGAGCCAATGAGCAGTTCTTC.

The chain combines TRBV30 with TRBJ2-7; weak D call: TRBD1 (5 bases). Germline CDR1 is GTSNPN and CDR2 is SVGIG (reference sequence). V gave up 0 bases and J gave up 7 bases, with 10 bases separating them. The CDR3 sequence is 12 residues long. CDR3 sequence (DNA): TGTGCCTGGAGTGTCAGGGTGAGGGAGCAGTACTTC. Translated, it gives CAWSVRVREQYF.

The chain recombines TRBV6-6 with TRBJ2-7; TRBD1 matches 8 bases. With V trimmed by 0 bases and J by 5 bases, 3 bases remained unmatched. This CDR3 comprises 14 residues. CDR1 is MNHNY and CDR2 is SVGAGI in the germline V gene (reference sequence). CDR3 loop: CASSYSTGVDEQYF. CDR3 nucleotide sequence: TGTGCCAGCAGTTACTCGACAGGGGTCGACGAGCAGTACTTC.

V and J are TRBV18 and TRBJ1-1; perhaps TRBD1 as D (6 bases). Germline CDR1 is KGHSH and CDR2 is LQKENI. V lost 5 bases, J lost 7 bases, and 20 bases lay in between. The CDR3 is made up of 15 amino acids. The DNA of the CDR3 is TGTGCCAGCTCAACGGGGGGCCCCCAACGGGGTGAAGCTTTCTTT. It codes for CASSTGGPQRGEAFF.

V usage is TRBV29-1 and J usage is TRBJ2-1, with 12 bases matching TRBD2. The CDR3 contains 17 residues. Trimming at V came to 1 base and at J to 1 base, leaving 5 bases not matched to a gene. Per germline, CDR1 SQVTM and CDR2 ANQGSEA. CDR3 in amino acids: CSVEGLAGVGSYNEQFF. CDR3 DNA: TGCAGCGTTGAAGGACTAGCGGGAGTCGGATCCTACAATGAGCAGTTCTTC.

This chain links TRBV12-5 with TRBJ2-1; 9 bases match TRBD1. This CDR3 is built from 14 residues. V gave up 5 bases and J gave up 7 bases; unmatched junction bases: 6. Germline CDR1 and CDR2: LGHNT and FRNRAP. Here the CDR3 DNA reads TGTGCTAGTGGTCCCGGACAGGGGAGGAATGAGCAGTTCTTC. Translated, it gives CASGPGQGRNEQFF.

The chain is built from TRBV2 and TRBJ2-2, with D perhaps TRBD2 (6 bases). The ends were cut back, 8 bases at V and 1 base at J, with 14 bases in the middle. The germline CDR1 and CDR2 sequences are SNHLY and FYNNEI. The length of the CDR3 is 15 residues. The CDR3 DNA is TGTGCCAGCCGGGTCCCCGGGGGGAACACCGGGGAGCTGTTTTTT. Amino acids: CASRVPGGNTGELFF.

The gene calls are TRBV4-3 and TRBJ1-5, with unresolved D. CDR3 length: 12 residues. Germline V CDR1 and CDR2: LGHNA, YSLEER. The ends were cut back, 1 base at V and 9 bases at J, with 7 bases in the middle. The CDR3 DNA reads as TGCGCCAGCAGCCAAGGCTCGGGGCCCCAGCATTTT. Translated: CASSQGSGPQHF.

This rearrangement joins TRBV15 to TRBJ2-7, with 10 bases fitting TRBD2. From germline, CDR1 is LNHNV and CDR2 YYDKDF (reference sequence). The CDR3 spans 13 residues. The V gene end was trimmed by 9 bases and the J gene end by 3 bases; junction bases not matched to a gene: 5. CDR3 residues: CATGTSDVYEQYF. For the CDR3, the DNA is TGTGCCACTGGGACTAGCGACGTCTACGAGCAGTACTTC.

V and J are TRBV5-8 and TRBJ2-5; 7 nucleotides agree with TRBD1. Germline assignment: CDR1 SGHTS and CDR2 YDEGEE. The CDR3 runs to 13 residues. The V and J ends lost 1 base and 5 bases, in that order; junction bases with no gene match: 2. The chain's CDR3 is CASSLRGRETQYF. Here the CDR3 DNA reads TGTGCCAGCAGCTTGAGGGGGCGGGAGACCCAGTACTTC.

V usage is TRBV18 and J usage is TRBJ2-7; TRBD2 is a possible D gene (5 bases). Germline lookup yields CDR1 KGHSH and CDR2 LQKENI. The V end was cut by 4 bases, the J end by 4 bases, with 20 bases between. CDR3 length: 16 residues. The CDR3 sequence is CASSLFPVGAEYEQYF. The CDR3 nucleotides read TGTGCCAGCTCACTTTTTCCGGTGGGAGCGGAATACGAGCAGTACTTC.

V usage is TRBV5-6 and J usage is TRBJ2-5, with 8 bases that match TRBD1. The J call may not be correct, given that the DNA end is closer to TRBJ2-7. Germline values: CDR1 SGHDT, CDR2 YYEEEE. CDR3 length equals 15 residues. The CDR3 DNA is TGTGCCAGCAGCGCCGGACAGGGAAGCTCCTACGAGCAGTACTTC. Its protein is CASSAGQGSSYEQYF.